The TCR beta chain described here comes from a study of T cell responses to AZD1222 COVID-19 vaccine. General study points: All repertoire sampling was performed exclusively after the peak T cell response. Once two AZD1222 doses were given, Spike-specific TCR breadth and depth went up. As reported, nearly half of all spike-specific TCRs target variant regions that are unmutated.

The method was immunoSEQ multiplex PCR; TCRdb's version includes in-frame clones alone and lacks a portion of them. The sample lists over 100,000 clones, approximately 91% seen once, with 1.1% in the top ten. As for this clone: Its antigen is as yet unknown.

Second doses were pooled across both intervals (about 4 or about 12 weeks). V was trimmed by 9 bases and J by 5 bases, leaving 13 bases between them. CDR3 length equals 13 residues. In germline, CDR1 is LNHNV, CDR2 YYDKDF (reference sequence). The J gene is TRBJ1-4, the V gene TRBV15, with D perhaps matching TRBD1 (5 bases). This receptor was identified in an adult who received the AZD1222 COVID-19 vaccine. Sequenced material: peripheral blood, taken 28 days after the second AZD1222 dose. CDR3 bases: TGTGCCACGAGTAGGGGTTCCAATGAAAAACTGTTTTTT. The encoded protein is CATSRGSNEKLFF.